The T cell receptor beta chain described here comes from a study of CD8 T cells in ankylosing spondylitis. TCRdb reprocessed the 5' RACE reads via MiXCR and lists one record per CDR3 protein. The table includes 39,000 or so distinct CDR3 sequences, over 2.5% detected once. Study-wide findings and caveats: The authors found the disease-linked clones to be CD8+ and relatively rare in peripheral blood.

Ten or more counts support this clonotype. What it binds is not known. The germline gives CDR1 SGDLS, CDR2 YYNGEE. The CDR3 loop spans 14 amino acids. Trimming removed 5 bases from V and 4 bases from J; junction bases left unmatched: 6. Sequenced input: blood, either unsorted or a sorted T cell fraction (not recorded which). This chain joins TRBV9 and TRBJ2-5, with 9 bases fitting TRBD2. The sequence was obtained from a male donor with ankylosing spondylitis or in good health (not recorded which). The CDR3 DNA sequence: TGTGCCAGCAGGCCCGAAGCGGGGGGAGAGACCCAGTACTTC. Translating it yields CASRPEAGGETQYF.